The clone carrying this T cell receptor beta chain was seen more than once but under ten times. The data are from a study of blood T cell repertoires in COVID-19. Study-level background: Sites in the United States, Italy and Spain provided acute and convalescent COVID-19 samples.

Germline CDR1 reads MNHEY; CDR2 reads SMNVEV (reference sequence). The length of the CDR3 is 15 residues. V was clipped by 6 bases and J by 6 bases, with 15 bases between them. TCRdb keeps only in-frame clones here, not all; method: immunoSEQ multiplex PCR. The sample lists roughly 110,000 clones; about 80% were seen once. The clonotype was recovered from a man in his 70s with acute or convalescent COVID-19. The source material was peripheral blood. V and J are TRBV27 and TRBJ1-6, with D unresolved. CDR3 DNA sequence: TGTGCCAGCAGACTGCTGACCGGGGTTAATTCACCCCTCCACTTT. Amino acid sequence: CASRLLTGVNSPLHF.